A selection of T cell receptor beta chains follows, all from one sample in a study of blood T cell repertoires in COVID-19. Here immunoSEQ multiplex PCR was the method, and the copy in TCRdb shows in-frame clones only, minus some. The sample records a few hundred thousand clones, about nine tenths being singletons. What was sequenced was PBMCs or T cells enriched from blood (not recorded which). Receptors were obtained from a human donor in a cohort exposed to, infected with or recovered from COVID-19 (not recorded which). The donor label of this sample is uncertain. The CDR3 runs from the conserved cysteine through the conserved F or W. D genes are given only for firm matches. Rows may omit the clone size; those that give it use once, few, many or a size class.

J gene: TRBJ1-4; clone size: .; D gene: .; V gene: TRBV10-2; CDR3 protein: CASRPQGPPGEKLFF; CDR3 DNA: TGCGCCAGCAGACCCCAGGGCCCCCCTGGTGAAAAACTGTTTTTT
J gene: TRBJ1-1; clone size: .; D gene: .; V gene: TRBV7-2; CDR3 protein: CASSSQANTEAFF; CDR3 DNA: TGTGCCAGCAGCTCACAGGCGAACACTGAAGCTTTCTTT
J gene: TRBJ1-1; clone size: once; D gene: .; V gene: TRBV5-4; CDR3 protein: CASSFQVNTEAFF; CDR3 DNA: TGTGCCAGCAGCTTTCAGGTTAACACTGAAGCTTTCTTT
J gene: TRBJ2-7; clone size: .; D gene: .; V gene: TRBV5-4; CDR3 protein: CASSPGAGASYEQYF; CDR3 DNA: TGTGCCAGCAGCCCAGGGGCGGGGGCCTCCTACGAGCAGTACTTC
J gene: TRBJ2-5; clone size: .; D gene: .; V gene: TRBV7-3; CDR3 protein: CASSLTADRETQYF; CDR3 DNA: TGTGCCAGCAGCTTAACGGCAGACAGAGAGACCCAGTACTTC
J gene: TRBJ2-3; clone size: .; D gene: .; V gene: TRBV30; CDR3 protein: CAWGSGNTQYF; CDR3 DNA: TGTGCCTGGGGTTCAGGAAATACGCAGTATTTT
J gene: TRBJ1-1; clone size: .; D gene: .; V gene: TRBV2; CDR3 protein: CASSEDSGRGTEAFF; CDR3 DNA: TGTGCCAGCAGTGAAGACTCGGGGAGAGGCACTGAAGCTTTCTTT
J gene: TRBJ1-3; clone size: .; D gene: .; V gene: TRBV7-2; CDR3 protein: CASSLGPGNTIYF; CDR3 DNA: TGTGCCAGCAGCTTAGGGCCAGGGAACACCATATATTTT
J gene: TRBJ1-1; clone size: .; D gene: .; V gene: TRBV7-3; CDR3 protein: CASSKDGSFEAFF; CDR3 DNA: TGTGCCAGCAGCAAGGACGGGAGTTTTGAAGCTTTCTTT
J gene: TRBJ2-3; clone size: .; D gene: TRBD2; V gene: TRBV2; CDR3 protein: CASRALAGGYTDTQYF; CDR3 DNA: TGTGCCAGCAGAGCCCTAGCGGGGGGGTACACAGATACGCAGTATTTT
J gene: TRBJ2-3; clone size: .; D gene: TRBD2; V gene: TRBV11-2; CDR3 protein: CASSRQAGGGITDTQYF; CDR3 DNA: TGTGCCAGCAGCCGTCAGGCGGGGGGTGGCATCACAGATACGCAGTATTTT
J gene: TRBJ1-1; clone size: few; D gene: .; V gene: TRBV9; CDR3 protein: CASSADRRNTEAFF; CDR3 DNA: TGTGCCAGCAGCGCCGACAGGAGGAACACTGAAGCTTTCTTT
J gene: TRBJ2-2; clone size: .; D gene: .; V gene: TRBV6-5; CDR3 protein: CASRTANTGELFF; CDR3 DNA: TGTGCCAGCAGAACGGCGAACACCGGGGAGCTGTTTTTT
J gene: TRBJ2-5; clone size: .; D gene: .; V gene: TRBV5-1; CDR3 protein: CASSLTGQGQETQYF; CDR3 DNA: TGCGCCAGCAGCTTGACCGGGCAGGGACAAGAGACCCAGTACTTC
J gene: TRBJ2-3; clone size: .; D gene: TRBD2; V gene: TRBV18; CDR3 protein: CASSGASGGTQYF; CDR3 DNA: TGTGCCAGCTCAGGGGCTAGCGGCGGTACGCAGTATTTT
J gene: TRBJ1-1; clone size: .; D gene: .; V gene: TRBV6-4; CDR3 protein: CASSKDRDKNTEAFF; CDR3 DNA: TGTGCCAGCAGTAAGGACAGAGATAAGAACACTGAAGCTTTCTTT
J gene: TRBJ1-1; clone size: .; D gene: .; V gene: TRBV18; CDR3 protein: CASSPLAGLNTEAFF; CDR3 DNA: TGTGCCAGCTCACCACTCGCAGGTTTGAACACTGAAGCTTTCTTT
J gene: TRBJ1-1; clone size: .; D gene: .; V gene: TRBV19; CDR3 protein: CASSIHRNTEAFF; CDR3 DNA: TGTGCCAGTAGTATTCATAGGAACACTGAAGCTTTCTTT